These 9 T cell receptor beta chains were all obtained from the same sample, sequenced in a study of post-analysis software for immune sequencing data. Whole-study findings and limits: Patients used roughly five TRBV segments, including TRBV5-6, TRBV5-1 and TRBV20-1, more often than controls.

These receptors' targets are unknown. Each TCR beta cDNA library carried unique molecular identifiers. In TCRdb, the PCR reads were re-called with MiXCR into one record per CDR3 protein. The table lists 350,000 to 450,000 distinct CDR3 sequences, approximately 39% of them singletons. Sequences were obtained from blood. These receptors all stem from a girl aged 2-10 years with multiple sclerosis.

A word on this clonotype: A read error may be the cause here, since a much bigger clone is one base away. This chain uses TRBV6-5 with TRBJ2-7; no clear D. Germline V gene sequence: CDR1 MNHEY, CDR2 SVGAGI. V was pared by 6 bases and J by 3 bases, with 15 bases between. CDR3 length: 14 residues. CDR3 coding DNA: TGTGCCAGCAGGTACGGGCGGATTGACTACGAGCAGTACTTC. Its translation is CASRYGRIDYEQYF.

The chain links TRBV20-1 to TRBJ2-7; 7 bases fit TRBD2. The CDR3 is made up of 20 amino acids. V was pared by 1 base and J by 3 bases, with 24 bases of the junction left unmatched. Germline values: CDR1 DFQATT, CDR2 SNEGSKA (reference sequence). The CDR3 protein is CSARAPNLWSGAPSCYEQYF. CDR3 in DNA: TGCAGTGCTAGAGCCCCAAACCTATGGAGCGGGGCTCCAAGTTGCTACGAGCAGTACTTC.

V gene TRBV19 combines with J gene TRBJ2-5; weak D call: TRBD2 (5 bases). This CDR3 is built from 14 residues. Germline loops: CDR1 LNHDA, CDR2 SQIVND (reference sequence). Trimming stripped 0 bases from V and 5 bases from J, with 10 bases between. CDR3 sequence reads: CASSIEASGETQYF. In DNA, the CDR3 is TGTGCCAGTAGTATAGAGGCTTCGGGGGAGACCCAGTACTTC.

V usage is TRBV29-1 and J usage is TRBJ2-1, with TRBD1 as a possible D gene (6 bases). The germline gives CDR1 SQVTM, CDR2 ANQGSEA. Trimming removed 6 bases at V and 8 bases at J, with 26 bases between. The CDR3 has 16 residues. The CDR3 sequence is CSVEGVYTEFMDEQFF. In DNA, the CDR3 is TGCAGCGTCGAGGGGGTATATACAGAGTTTATGGATGAGCAGTTCTTC.

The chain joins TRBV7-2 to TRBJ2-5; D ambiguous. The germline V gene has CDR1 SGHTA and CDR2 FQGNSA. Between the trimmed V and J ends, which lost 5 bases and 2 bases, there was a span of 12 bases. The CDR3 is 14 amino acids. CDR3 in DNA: TGTGCCAGCAGCCCCGTGGGCAGTCAAGAGACCCAGTACTTC. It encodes CASSPVGSQETQYF.

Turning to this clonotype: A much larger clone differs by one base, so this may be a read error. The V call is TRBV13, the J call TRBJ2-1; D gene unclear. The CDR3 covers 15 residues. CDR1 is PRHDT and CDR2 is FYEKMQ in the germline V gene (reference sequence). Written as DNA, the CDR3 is TGTGCCGGCAGCCCGAGATCTATCTTGGGCGATGAGCAGTTCTTC. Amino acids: CAGSPRSILGDEQFF.

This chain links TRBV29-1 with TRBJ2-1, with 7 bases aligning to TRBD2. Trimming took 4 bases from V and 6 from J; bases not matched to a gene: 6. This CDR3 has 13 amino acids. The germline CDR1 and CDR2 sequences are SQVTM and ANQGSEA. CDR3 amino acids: CSVAREIGNEQFF. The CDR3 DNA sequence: TGCAGCGTTGCGCGGGAGATTGGCAATGAGCAGTTCTTC.

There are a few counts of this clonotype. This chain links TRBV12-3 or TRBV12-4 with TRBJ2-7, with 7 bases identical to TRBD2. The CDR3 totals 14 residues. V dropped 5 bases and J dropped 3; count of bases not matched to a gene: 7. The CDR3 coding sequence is TGTGCCAGCAGTACCCAAGGGAGGGACTACGAGCAGTACTTC. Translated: CASSTQGRDYEQYF.

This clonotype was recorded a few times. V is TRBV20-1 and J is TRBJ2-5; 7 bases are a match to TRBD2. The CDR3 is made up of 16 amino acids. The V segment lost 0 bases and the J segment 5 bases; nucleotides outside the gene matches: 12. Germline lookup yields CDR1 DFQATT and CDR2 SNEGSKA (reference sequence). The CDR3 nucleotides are TGCAGTGCTAGAGATTTCGTGGCGGGAGTAGTGGAGACCCAGTACTTC. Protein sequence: CSARDFVAGVVETQYF.